This T cell receptor (beta chain) is from a study of siplizumab effects on memory and regulatory T cells. TCRdb's table, derived via immunoSEQ multiplex PCR, lists solely in-frame clones and lacks some. The table includes about 110,000 clones, just under 95% detected once. The CDR3 is 14 residues long. Germline CDR1 is MNHNS and CDR2 is SASEGT. This clonotype originated in a human donor in good health. The chain recombines TRBV6-1 with TRBJ1-5, with a weak D call TRBD1 (5 bases). The specimen was CD4+ T cells sorted from blood. As DNA, the CDR3 is TGTGCGAGCTTGGGGGGGTTGACTAATCAGCCCCAGCATTTT. Its translation: CASLGGLTNQPQHF.